The sequence of this T cell receptor (beta chain) was determined in a study of T cell responses to AZD1222 COVID-19 vaccine. Deletions cut 4 bases from V and 6 bases from J, with 8 bases between. There are 11 residues in the CDR3. Per germline, CDR1 DFQATT and CDR2 SNEGSKA (reference sequence). The data were produced by immunoSEQ multiplex PCR, yet TCRdb's version contains in-frame clones alone and is incomplete. The repertoire consists of about 170,000 clones, with 93% occurring once and the leading ten covering 3.9%. The sample consisted of peripheral blood, taken on day 0 of AZD1222 vaccination. The rearrangement links TRBV20-1 to TRBJ2-3; D is perhaps TRBD2 (5 bases). The clonotype was recovered from an adult in good health. The chain's CDR3 is CSATDWDTQYF. Written as DNA, the CDR3 is TGCAGTGCTACGGACTGGGATACGCAGTATTTT.